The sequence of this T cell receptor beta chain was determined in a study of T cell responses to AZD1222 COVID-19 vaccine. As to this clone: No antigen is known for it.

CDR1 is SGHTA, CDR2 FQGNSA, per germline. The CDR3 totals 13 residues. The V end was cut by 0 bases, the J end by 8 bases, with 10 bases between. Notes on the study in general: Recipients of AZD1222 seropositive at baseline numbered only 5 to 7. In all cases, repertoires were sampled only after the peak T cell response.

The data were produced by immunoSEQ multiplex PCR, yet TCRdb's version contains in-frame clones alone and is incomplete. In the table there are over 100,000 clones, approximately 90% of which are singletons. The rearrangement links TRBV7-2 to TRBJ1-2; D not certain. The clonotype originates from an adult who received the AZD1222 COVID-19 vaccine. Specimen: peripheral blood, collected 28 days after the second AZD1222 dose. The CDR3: CASSLARTSGYTF. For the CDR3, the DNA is TGTGCCAGCAGCTTAGCCAGGACGAGCGGCTACACCTTC.